This record looks at one T cell receptor beta chain sequence and its context. The CDR3 has 13 residues. Trimming cost V 3 bases and J 9 bases, with 15 bases left between them. Germline CDR1 LNHDA, CDR2 SQIVND (reference sequence). The data were obtained in a study of blood T cell repertoires in COVID-19. Study information: The United States, Italy and Spain were the sources of the acute and convalescent COVID-19 samples.

The table came from immunoSEQ multiplex PCR; TCRdb's copy has only in-frame clones and leaves some out. This sample has under 200,000 clones, with approximately 86% found just once. The V gene is TRBV19, the J gene TRBJ2-7; possibly TRBD2 for D (5 bases). Source material: peripheral blood. The clonotype was recovered from a man between 60 and 75 years old with COVID-19, enrolled during active disease. CDR3 nucleotide sequence: TGTGCCAGTAGTATTGGGCTAGCAGACGTGCAGTACTTC. This codes for CASSIGLADVQYF.